This is a list of T cell receptor beta chains from one sample in a study of blood T cell repertoires in COVID-19. The assay was immunoSEQ multiplex PCR, and TCRdb's table has in-frame clones only and misses some. Among 95,000 to 110,000 clones listed, approximately 88% were seen once. Source material: peripheral blood. The source of these receptors is a woman in her fifties or sixties with acute or convalescent COVID-19. Both conserved end residues are part of each CDR3. A D gene is named only where the DNA matches it firmly. The listing skips clone size in some rows; elsewhere it reads once, few, many or a size class.

v_call: TRBV10-3
clone_size: few
d_call: TRBD1
j_call: TRBJ2-5
cdr3_aa: CAISLEGQRGQETQYF
cdr3_nt: TGTGCCATCAGTTTAGAGGGACAGAGGGGCCAAGAGACCCAGTACTTC

v_call: TRBV27
clone_size: NA
d_call: NA
j_call: TRBJ2-6
cdr3_aa: CASSEGAVGANVLTF
cdr3_nt: TGTGCCAGCAGTGAGGGAGCCGTCGGGGCCAACGTCCTGACTTTC

v_call: TRBV7-9
clone_size: NA
d_call: NA
j_call: TRBJ2-4
cdr3_aa: CASRNDRAKNIQYF
cdr3_nt: TGTGCCAGCAGGAACGACAGAGCCAAAAACATTCAGTACTTC

v_call: TRBV7-2
clone_size: few
d_call: NA
j_call: TRBJ2-3
cdr3_aa: CASSLDLQEDTQYF
cdr3_nt: TGTGCCAGCAGCTTAGACCTCCAGGAAGATACGCAGTATTTT

v_call: TRBV7-2
clone_size: NA
d_call: TRBD1
j_call: TRBJ2-2
cdr3_aa: CASSPDREVTGELFF
cdr3_nt: TGTGCCAGCAGCCCGGACAGGGAGGTCACCGGGGAGCTGTTTTTT

v_call: TRBV27
clone_size: NA
d_call: TRBD2
j_call: TRBJ2-3
cdr3_aa: CASSYVAGVDTQYF
cdr3_nt: TGTGCCAGCAGTTATGTAGCGGGAGTGGATACGCAGTATTTT

v_call: TRBV6-5
clone_size: NA
d_call: TRBD2
j_call: TRBJ2-1
cdr3_aa: CASSPPGLAGIEQFF
cdr3_nt: TGTGCCAGCAGTCCTCCGGGACTAGCGGGAATTGAGCAGTTCTTC

v_call: TRBV30
clone_size: NA
d_call: TRBD1
j_call: TRBJ1-5
cdr3_aa: CAWSGQGAGQPQHF
cdr3_nt: TGTGCCTGGAGTGGACAGGGGGCCGGTCAGCCCCAGCATTTT

v_call: TRBV28
clone_size: NA
d_call: TRBD2
j_call: TRBJ2-5
cdr3_aa: CASRLAGRETQYF
cdr3_nt: TGTGCCAGCAGACTAGCGGGGCGGGAGACCCAGTACTTC

v_call: TRBV10-2
clone_size: once
d_call: TRBD1
j_call: TRBJ1-4
cdr3_aa: CASSAETGTNEKLFF
cdr3_nt: TGCGCCAGCAGTGCAGAGACAGGGACTAATGAAAAACTGTTTTTT

v_call: TRBV7-2
clone_size: NA
d_call: TRBD1
j_call: TRBJ1-3
cdr3_aa: CASSPPGQGAGNTIYF
cdr3_nt: TGTGCCAGCAGCCCGCCGGGACAGGGGGCTGGAAACACCATATATTTT

v_call: TRBV3-1/TRBV3-2
clone_size: once
d_call: NA
j_call: TRBJ1-2
cdr3_aa: CASSQDLAYAGGGYTF
cdr3_nt: TGTGCCAGCAGCCAAGATCTGGCATACGCGGGAGGTGGCTACACCTTC

v_call: TRBV5-4
clone_size: NA
d_call: TRBD1
j_call: TRBJ2-1
cdr3_aa: CASSPGGVAIGNEQFF
cdr3_nt: TGTGCCAGCAGCCCAGGGGGAGTAGCTATTGGTAATGAGCAGTTCTTC

v_call: TRBV3-1/TRBV3-2
clone_size: NA
d_call: TRBD2
j_call: TRBJ2-3
cdr3_aa: CASSLGGAGGRTDTQYF
cdr3_nt: TGTGCCAGCAGCCTGGGAGGCGCGGGAGGGAGGACAGATACGCAGTATTTT

v_call: TRBV7-6
clone_size: NA
d_call: NA
j_call: TRBJ1-1
cdr3_aa: CASSSGLQNTEAFF
cdr3_nt: TGTGCCAGCAGCTCGGGACTCCAGAACACTGAAGCTTTCTTT

v_call: TRBV28
clone_size: NA
d_call: TRBD2
j_call: TRBJ2-1
cdr3_aa: CASSLPGTSGYNEQFF
cdr3_nt: TGTGCCAGCAGTTTACCCGGGACTAGCGGATACAATGAGCAGTTCTTC

v_call: TRBV7-3
clone_size: NA
d_call: TRBD1
j_call: TRBJ2-2
cdr3_aa: CASSRTGADTGELFF
cdr3_nt: TGTGCCAGCAGTCGGACAGGGGCGGACACCGGGGAGCTGTTTTTT

v_call: TRBV6-5
clone_size: NA
d_call: NA
j_call: TRBJ1-6
cdr3_aa: CASSTVMGNSPLHF
cdr3_nt: TGTGCCAGCAGCACAGTCATGGGCAATTCACCCCTCCACTTT

v_call: TRBV19
clone_size: NA
d_call: TRBD2
j_call: TRBJ2-4
cdr3_aa: CASSIEQGGGASKNIQYF
cdr3_nt: TGTGCCAGTAGTATAGAACAGGGCGGGGGGGCTTCCAAAAACATTCAGTACTTC

v_call: TRBV6-5
clone_size: NA
d_call: TRBD1
j_call: TRBJ2-3
cdr3_aa: CASSSLGQADTQYF
cdr3_nt: TGTGCCAGCAGTTCCCTCGGACAGGCAGATACGCAGTATTTT

v_call: TRBV5-1
clone_size: NA
d_call: NA
j_call: TRBJ2-3
cdr3_aa: CASSLLETSGTQYF
cdr3_nt: TGCGCCAGCAGCTTACTAGAAACGAGTGGTACGCAGTATTTT

v_call: TRBV11-2
clone_size: NA
d_call: TRBD1
j_call: TRBJ1-2
cdr3_aa: CASSFDGTGDYGYTF
cdr3_nt: TGTGCCAGCAGCTTCGACGGGACAGGGGACTATGGCTACACCTTC

v_call: TRBV28
clone_size: NA
d_call: TRBD1
j_call: TRBJ1-2
cdr3_aa: CAGKGALNGYTF
cdr3_nt: TGTGCCGGAAAGGGGGCTTTAAATGGCTACACCTTC

v_call: TRBV2
clone_size: NA
d_call: NA
j_call: TRBJ2-4
cdr3_aa: CASSAFNIQYF
cdr3_nt: TGTGCCAGCAGTGCCTTTAACATTCAGTACTTC

v_call: TRBV7-9
clone_size: NA
d_call: TRBD1
j_call: TRBJ1-1
cdr3_aa: CASSLFVGTGENEAFF
cdr3_nt: TGTGCCAGCAGCTTATTTGTCGGGACAGGGGAAAATGAAGCTTTCTTT

v_call: TRBV6-5
clone_size: NA
d_call: TRBD2
j_call: TRBJ2-7
cdr3_aa: CASRRLAGVYEQYF
cdr3_nt: TGTGCCAGCAGAAGACTAGCGGGAGTGTACGAGCAGTACTTC